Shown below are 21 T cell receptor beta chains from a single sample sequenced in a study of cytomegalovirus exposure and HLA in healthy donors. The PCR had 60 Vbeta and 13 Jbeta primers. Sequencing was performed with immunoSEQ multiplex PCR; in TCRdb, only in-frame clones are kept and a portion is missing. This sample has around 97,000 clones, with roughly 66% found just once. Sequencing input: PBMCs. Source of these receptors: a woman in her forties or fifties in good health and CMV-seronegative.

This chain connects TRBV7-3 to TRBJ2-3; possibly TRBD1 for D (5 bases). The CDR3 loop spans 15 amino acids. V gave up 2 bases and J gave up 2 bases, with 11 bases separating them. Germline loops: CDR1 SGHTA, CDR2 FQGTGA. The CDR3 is CASSLPDKSTDTQYF. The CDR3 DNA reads TGTGCCAGCAGCTTACCGGACAAATCCACAGATACGCAGTATTTT.

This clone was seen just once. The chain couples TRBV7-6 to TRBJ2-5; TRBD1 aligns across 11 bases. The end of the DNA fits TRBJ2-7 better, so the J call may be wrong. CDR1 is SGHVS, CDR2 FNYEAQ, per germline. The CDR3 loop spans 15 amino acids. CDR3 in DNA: TGTGCCAGCAGCCCCAGGACAGGGGGCTTCAACGAGCAGTACTTC. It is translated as CASSPRTGGFNEQYF.

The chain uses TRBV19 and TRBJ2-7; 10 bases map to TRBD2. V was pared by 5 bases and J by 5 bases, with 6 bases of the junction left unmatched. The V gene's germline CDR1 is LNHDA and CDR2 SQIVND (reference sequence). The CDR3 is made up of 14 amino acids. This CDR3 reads CASSPGLAADEQYF. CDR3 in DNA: TGTGCCAGTAGTCCAGGACTAGCGGCGGACGAGCAGTACTTC.

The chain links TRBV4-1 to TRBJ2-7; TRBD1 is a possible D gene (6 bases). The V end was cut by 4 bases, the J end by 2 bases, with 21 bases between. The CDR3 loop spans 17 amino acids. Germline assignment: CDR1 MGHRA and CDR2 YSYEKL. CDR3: CASSPWDIIENPYEQYF. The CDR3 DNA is TGCGCCAGCAGCCCATGGGACATCATAGAGAACCCCTACGAGCAGTACTTC.

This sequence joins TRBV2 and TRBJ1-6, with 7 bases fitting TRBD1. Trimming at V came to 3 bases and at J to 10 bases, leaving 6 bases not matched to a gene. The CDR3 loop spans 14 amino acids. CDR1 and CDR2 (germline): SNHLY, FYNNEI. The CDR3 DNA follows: TGTGCCAGCAGTGAGCCGGCAGGGGGATCACCCCTCCACTTT. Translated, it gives CASSEPAGGSPLHF.

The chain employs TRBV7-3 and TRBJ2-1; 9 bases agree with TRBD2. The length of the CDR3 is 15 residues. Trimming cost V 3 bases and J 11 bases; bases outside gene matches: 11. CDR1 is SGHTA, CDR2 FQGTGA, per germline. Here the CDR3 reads CASSFPGKTSGKQFF. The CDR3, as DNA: TGTGCCAGCAGCTTCCCGGGGAAGACTAGCGGAAAGCAGTTCTTC.

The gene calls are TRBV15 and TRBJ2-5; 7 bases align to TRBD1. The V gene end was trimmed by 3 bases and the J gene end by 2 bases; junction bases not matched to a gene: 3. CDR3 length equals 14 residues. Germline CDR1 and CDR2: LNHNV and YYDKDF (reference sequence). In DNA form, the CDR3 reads TGTGCCACCAGCAGTGGGGACAGTCAAGAGACCCAGTACTTC. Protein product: CATSSGDSQETQYF.

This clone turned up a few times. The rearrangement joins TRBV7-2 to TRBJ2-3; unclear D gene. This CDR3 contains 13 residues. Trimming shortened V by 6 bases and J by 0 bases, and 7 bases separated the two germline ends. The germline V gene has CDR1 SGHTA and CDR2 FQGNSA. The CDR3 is CASRTTSTDTQYF. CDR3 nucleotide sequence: TGTGCCAGCAGAACGACAAGCACAGATACGCAGTATTTT.

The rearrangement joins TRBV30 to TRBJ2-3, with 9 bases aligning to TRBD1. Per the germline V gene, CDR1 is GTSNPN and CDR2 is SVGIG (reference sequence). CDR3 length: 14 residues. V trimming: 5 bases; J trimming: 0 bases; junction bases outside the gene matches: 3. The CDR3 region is CAWVQGASTDTQYF. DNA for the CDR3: TGTGCCTGGGTACAGGGGGCTAGCACAGATACGCAGTATTTT.

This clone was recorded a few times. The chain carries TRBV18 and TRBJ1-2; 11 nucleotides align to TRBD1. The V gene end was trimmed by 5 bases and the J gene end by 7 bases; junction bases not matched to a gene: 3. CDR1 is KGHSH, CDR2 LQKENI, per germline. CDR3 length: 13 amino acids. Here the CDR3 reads CASSAGTGGGYTF. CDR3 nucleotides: TGTGCCAGCTCAGCCGGGACAGGGGGTGGCTACACCTTC.

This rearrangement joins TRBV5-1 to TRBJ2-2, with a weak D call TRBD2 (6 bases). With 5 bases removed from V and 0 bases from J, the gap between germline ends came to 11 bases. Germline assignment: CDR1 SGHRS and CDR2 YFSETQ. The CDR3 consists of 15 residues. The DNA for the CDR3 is TGCGCCAGCAGAGCCTTAGCGGCGAACACCGGGGAGCTGTTTTTT. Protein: CASRALAANTGELFF.

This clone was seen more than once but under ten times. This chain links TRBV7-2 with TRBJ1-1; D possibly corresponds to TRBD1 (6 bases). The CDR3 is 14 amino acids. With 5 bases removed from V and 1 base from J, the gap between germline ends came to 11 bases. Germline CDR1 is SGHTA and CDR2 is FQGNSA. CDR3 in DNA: TGTGCCAGCAGCGAGGGACACTCGAACACTGAAGCTTTCTTT. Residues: CASSEGHSNTEAFF.

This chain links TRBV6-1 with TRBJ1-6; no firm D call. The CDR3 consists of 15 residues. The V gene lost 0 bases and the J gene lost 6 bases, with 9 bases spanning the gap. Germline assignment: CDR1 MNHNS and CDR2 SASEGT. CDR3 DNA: TGTGCCAGCAGTGAAGCGCTAGGTACTAATTCACCCCTCCACTTT. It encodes CASSEALGTNSPLHF.

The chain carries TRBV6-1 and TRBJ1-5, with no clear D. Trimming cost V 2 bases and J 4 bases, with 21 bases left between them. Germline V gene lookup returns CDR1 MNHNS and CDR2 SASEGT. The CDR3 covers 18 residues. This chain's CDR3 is CASSELGRTNIHNQPQHF. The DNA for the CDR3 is TGTGCCAGCAGTGAATTGGGCAGAACCAACATCCATAATCAGCCCCAGCATTTT.

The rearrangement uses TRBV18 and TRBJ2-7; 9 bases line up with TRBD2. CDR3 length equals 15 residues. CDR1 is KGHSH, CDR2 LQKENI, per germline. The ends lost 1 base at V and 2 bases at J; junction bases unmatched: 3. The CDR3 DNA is TGTGCCAGCTCACCACAGAGCGGGGGGCCCTACGAGCAGTACTTC. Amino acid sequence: CASSPQSGGPYEQYF.

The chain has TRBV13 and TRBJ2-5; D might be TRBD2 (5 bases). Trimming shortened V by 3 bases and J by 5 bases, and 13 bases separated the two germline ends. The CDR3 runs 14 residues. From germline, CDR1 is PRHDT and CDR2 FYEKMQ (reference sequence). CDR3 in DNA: TGTGCCAGCAGCTTGGGAGCAGGACTTGAGACCCAGTACTTC. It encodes CASSLGAGLETQYF.

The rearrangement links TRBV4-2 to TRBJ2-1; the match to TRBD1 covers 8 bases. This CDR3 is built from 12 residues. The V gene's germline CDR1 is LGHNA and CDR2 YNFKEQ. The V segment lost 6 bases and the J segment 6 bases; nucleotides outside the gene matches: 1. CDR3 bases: TGTGCCAGCAGGCAGGGGGCCAATGAGCAGTTCTTC. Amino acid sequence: CASRQGANEQFF.

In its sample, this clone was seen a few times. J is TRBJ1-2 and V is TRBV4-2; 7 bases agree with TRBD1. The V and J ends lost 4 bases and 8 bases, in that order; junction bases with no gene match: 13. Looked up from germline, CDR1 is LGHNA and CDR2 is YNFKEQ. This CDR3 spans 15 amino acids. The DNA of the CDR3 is TGTGCCAGCAGCCGCGAAAAACAGGGGATAGGGGGCTACACCTTC. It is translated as CASSREKQGIGGYTF.

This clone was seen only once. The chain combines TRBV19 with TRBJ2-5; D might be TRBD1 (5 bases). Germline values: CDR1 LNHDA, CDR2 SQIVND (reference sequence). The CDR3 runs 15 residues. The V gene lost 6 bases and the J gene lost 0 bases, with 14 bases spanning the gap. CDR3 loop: CASSPRQQYQETQYF. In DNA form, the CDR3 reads TGTGCCAGTAGCCCCAGACAGCAGTACCAAGAGACCCAGTACTTC.

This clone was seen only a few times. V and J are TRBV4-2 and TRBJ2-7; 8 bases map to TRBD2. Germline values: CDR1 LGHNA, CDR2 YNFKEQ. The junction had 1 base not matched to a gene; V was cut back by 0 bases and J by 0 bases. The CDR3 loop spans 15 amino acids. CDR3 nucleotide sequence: TGTGCCAGCAGCCAAGATCTAGCGGGCTCCTACGAGCAGTACTTC. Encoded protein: CASSQDLAGSYEQYF.

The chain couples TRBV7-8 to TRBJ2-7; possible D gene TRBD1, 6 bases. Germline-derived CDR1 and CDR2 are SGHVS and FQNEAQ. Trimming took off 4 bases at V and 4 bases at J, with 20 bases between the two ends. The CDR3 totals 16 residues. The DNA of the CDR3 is TGTGCCAGCAGCTCAAAGGCAACAGGGCGGACGTACGAGCAGTACTTC. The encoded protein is CASSSKATGRTYEQYF. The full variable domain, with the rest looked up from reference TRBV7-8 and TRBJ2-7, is GAGVSQSPRYKVAKRGQDVALRCDPISGHVSLFWYQQALGQGPEFLTYFQNEAQLDKSGLPSDRFFAERPEGSVSTLKIQRTQQEDSAVYLCASSSKATGRTYEQYFGPGTRLTVT.